This paragraph reports one T cell receptor (beta chain). The target antigen is unknown. The source of the sample is a study of cytomegalovirus exposure and HLA in healthy donors. Study-level points and caveats: The only immune exposure information that was available was CMV serostatus. Sequencing depth across donors, presence/absence analyses assumed, was roughly uniform.

Amplification used 60 Vbeta primers and 13 Jbeta primers. The method was immunoSEQ multiplex PCR; TCRdb's version includes in-frame clones alone and lacks a portion of them. The sample's table shows 91,000 or so clones. This CDR3 has 14 residues. Germline assignment: CDR1 MNHEY and CDR2 SMNVEV (reference sequence). V gave up 7 bases and J gave up 5 bases; unmatched junction bases: 8. The sequencing sample was made of PBMCs. This sequence originates from a woman under 40 in good health and CMV-seronegative. This chain uses TRBV27 with TRBJ2-5, with 9 bases identical to TRBD1. CDR3 sequence reads: CASNPTGGMETQYF. CDR3 nucleotide sequence: TGTGCCAGCAACCCAACAGGGGGCATGGAGACCCAGTACTTC.